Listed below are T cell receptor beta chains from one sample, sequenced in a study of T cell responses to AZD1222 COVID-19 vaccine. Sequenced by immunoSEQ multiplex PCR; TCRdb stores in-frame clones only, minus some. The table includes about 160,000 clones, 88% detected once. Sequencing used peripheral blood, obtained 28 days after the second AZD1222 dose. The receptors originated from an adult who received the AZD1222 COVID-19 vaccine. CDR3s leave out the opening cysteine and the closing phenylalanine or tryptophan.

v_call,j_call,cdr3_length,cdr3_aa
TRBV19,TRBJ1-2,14,ASSIWDRVPNYGYT
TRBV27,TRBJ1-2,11,ASSPGQAYGYT
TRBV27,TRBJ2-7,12,ASSDRGFPYEQY
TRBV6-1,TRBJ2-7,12,ASSEGRGYYEQY
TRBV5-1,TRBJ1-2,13,ASSVGTGNNYGYT
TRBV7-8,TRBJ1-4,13,ASSTTGGTNEKLF
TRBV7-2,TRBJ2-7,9,ASSFFQEQY
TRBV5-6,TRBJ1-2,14,ASSLGRDKTIYGYT
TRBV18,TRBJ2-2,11,ASSHLNTGELF
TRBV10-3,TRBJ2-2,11,AILGLEDRELF
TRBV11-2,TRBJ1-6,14,ASSPRTDSESSPLH
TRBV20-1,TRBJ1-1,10,SASQGDAEAF
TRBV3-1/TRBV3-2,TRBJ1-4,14,ASSPRSGATSEKLF
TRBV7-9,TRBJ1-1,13,ASSGTGTGNTEAF
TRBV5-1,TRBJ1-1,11,ASSVQGAAEAF
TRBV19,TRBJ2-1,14,ASSAPLAGGNNEQF
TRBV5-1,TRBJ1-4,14,ASRNGDRGRDEKLF
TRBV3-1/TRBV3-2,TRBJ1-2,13,ASSRQLRGVYGYT
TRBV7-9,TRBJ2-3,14,ASSSVTSRGSDTQY
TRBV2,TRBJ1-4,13,ASRATGAPNEKLF
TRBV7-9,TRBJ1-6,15,ASSPRGGSSYNSPLH